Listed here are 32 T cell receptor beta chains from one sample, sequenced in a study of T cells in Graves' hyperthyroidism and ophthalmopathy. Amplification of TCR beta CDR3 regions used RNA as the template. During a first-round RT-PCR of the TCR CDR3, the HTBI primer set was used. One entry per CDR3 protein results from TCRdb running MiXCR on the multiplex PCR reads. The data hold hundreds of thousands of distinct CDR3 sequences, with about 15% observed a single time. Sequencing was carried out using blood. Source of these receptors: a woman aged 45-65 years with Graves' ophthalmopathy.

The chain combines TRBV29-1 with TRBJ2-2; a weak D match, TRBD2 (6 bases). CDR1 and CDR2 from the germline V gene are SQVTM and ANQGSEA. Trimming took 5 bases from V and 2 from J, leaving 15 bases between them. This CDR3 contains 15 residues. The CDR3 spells CSVSGERGNTGELFF. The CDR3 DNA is TGCAGCGTTTCGGGGGAGAGGGGCAACACCGGGGAGCTGTTTTTT.

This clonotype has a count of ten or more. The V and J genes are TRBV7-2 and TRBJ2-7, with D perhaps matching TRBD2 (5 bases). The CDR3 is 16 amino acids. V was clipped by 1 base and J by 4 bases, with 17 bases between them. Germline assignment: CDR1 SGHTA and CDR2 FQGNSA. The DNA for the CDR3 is TGTGCCAGCAGCTTAGGTTCCGGATCCTCGGGGTACGAGCAGTACTTC. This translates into CASSLGSGSSGYEQYF.

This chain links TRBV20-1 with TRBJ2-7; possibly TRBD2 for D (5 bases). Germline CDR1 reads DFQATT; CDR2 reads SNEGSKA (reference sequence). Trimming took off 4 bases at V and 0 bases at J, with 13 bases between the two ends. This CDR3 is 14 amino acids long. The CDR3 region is CSAIRDAYSYEQYF. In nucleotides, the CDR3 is TGCAGTGCTATCCGGGATGCTTACTCCTACGAGCAGTACTTC.

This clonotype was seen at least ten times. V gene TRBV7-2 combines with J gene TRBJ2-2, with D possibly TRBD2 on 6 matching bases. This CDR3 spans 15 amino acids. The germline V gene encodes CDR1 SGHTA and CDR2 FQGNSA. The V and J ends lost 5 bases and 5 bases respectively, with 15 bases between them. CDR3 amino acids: CASSPPGSRTGELFF. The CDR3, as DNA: TGTGCCAGCAGCCCCCCCGGGAGCAGAACCGGGGAGCTGTTTTTT.

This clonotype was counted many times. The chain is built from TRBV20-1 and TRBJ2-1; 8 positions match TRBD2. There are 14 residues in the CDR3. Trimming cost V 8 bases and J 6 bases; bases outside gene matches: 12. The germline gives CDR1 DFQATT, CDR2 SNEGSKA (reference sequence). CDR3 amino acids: CSSPAGVRGNEQFF. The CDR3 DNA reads TGCAGTTCCCCAGCGGGAGTTAGAGGCAATGAGCAGTTCTTC.

CDR3 sequence reads: CSARGRLEETQYF. The CDR3 DNA is TGCAGTGCTAGGGGGCGGCTAGAAGAGACCCAGTACTTC. The gene calls are TRBV20-1 and TRBJ2-5, with TRBD1 as a possible D gene (5 bases). The CDR3 has 13 amino acids. V lost 3 bases to trimming and J lost 3 bases, with 11 bases between them. CDR1 and CDR2 from the germline V gene are DFQATT and SNEGSKA (reference sequence).

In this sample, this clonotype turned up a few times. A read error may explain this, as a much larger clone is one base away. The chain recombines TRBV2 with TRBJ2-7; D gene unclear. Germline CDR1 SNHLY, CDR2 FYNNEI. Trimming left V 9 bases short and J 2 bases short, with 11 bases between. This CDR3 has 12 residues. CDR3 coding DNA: TGTGCCAGAATGGCAGAGACCTACGAGCAGTACTTC. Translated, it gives CARMAETYEQYF.

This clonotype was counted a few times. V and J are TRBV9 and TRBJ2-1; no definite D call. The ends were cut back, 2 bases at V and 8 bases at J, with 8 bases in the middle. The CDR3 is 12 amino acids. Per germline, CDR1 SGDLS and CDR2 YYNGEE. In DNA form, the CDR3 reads TGTGCCAGCAGCGTGAGAGACGATGAGCAGTTCTTC. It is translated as CASSVRDDEQFF.

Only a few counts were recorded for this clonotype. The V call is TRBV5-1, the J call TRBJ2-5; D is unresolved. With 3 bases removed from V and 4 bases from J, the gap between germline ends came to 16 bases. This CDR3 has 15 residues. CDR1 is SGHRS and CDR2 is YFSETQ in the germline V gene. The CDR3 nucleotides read TGCGCCAGCAGCTCCGCGGAGACATCGCTAGAGACCCAGTACTTC. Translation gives CASSSAETSLETQYF.

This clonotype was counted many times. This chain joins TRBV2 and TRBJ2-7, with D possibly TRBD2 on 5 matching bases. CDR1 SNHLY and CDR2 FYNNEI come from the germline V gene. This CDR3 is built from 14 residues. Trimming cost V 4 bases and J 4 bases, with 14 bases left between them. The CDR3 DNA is TGTGCCAGCAGTGGGGCCCGGGGTTCTTACGAGCAGTACTTC. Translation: CASSGARGSYEQYF.

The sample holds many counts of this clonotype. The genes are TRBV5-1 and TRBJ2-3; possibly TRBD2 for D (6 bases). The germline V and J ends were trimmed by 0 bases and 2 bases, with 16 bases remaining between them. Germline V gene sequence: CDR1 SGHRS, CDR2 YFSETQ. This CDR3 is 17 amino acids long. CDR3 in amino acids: CASSLAGEAPNTDTQYF. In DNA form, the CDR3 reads TGCGCCAGCAGCTTGGCTGGGGAGGCACCCAACACAGATACGCAGTATTTT.

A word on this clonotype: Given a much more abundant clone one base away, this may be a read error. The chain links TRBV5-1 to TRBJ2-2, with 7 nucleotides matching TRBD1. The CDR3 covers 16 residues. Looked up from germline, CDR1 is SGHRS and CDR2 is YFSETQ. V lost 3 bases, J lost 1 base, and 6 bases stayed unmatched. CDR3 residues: CASSSLRTGNTGELFF. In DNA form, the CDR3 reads TGCGCCAGCAGCTCGCTTCGGACAGGGAACACCGGGGAGCTGTTTTTT.

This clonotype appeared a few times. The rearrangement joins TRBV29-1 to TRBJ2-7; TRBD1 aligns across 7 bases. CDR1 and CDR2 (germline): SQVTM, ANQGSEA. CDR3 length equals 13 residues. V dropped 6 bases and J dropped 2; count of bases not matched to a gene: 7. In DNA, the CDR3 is TGCAGCGTCAGACAGGGACCCACCTACGAGCAGTACTTC. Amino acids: CSVRQGPTYEQYF.

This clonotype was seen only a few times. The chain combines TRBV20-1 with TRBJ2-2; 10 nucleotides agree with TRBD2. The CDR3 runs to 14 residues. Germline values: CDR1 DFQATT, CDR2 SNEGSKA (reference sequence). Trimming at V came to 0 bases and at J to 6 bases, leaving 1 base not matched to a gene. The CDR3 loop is CSARDLAGAGELFF. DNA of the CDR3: TGCAGTGCTAGAGACCTAGCGGGAGCCGGGGAGCTGTTTTTT.

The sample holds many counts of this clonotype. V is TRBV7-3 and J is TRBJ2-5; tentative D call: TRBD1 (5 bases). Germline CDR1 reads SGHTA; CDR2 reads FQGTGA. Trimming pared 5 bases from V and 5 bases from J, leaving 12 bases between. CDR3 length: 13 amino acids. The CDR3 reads CASSPGRAETQYF. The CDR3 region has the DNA TGTGCCAGCAGCCCCGGCAGGGCGGAGACCCAGTACTTC.

The CDR3 coding sequence is TGTGCCAGCAGCGTAGGGGGGCGGGGAGGAGAGACCCAGTACTTC. Translating gives CASSVGGRGGETQYF. The rearrangement links TRBV9 to TRBJ2-5, with D possibly called TRBD1 or TRBD2 (6 bases each). There are 15 residues in the CDR3. The germline V gene has CDR1 SGDLS and CDR2 YYNGEE. V dropped 0 bases and J dropped 4 bases, with 13 bases sitting between them.

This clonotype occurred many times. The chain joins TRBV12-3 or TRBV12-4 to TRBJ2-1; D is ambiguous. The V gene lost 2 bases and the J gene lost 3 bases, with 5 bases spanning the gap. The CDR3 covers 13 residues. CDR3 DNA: TGTGCCAGCAGTTTATATAGCTACAATGAGCAGTTCTTC. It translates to CASSLYSYNEQFF.

As DNA, the CDR3 is TGTGCCAGCAGCCTCCTACTAGCGGGTAACCAAGAGACCCAGTACTTC. This gives the protein CASSLLLAGNQETQYF. This rearrangement joins TRBV5-4 to TRBJ2-5; 9 positions match TRBD2. The V gene's germline CDR1 is SGHNT and CDR2 YYREEE (reference sequence). The CDR3 consists of 16 residues. J was trimmed by 0 bases and V by 4 bases; bases with no gene match: 7.

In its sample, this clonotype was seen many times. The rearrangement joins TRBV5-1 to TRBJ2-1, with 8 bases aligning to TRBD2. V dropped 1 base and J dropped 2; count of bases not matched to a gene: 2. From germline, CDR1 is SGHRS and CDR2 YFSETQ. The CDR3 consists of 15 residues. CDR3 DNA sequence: TGCGCCAGCAGCTTGTGGCGGGAGGCCTACAATGAGCAGTTCTTC. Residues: CASSLWREAYNEQFF.

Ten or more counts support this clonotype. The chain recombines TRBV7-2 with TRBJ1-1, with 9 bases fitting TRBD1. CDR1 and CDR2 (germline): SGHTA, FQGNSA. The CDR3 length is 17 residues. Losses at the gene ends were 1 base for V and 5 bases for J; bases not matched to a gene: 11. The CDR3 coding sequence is TGTGCCAGCAGCTTAGGAAGGGGACAGGGCTTTAAGACTGAAGCTTTCTTT. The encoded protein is CASSLGRGQGFKTEAFF.

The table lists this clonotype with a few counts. As DNA, the CDR3 is TGTGCCAGTAGTATCCCGCTTTACTATGGCTACACCTTC. Translation: CASSIPLYYGYTF. The chain is built from TRBV19 and TRBJ1-2; D not resolved. This CDR3 has 13 residues. Germline V gene sequence: CDR1 LNHDA, CDR2 SQIVND (reference sequence). The V and J ends lost 3 bases and 3 bases respectively, with 8 bases between them.

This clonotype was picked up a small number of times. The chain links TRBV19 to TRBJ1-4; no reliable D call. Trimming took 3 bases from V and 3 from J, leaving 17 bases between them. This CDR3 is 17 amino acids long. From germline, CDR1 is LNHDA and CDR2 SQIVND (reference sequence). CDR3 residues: CASSIRLQAVANEKLFF. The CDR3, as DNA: TGTGCCAGTAGTATCCGCCTGCAGGCCGTGGCTAATGAAAAACTGTTTTTT.

CDR3 loop: CASSQDDRRAWYNEQFF. The CDR3 bases are TGCGCCAGCAGCCAAGATGACCGACGCGCATGGTACAATGAGCAGTTCTTC. The J gene is TRBJ2-1, the V gene TRBV4-1, with D unresolved. Germline CDR1 is MGHRA and CDR2 is YSYEKL. Trimming removed 0 bases at V and 4 bases at J, with 16 bases between. The CDR3 is 17 amino acids.

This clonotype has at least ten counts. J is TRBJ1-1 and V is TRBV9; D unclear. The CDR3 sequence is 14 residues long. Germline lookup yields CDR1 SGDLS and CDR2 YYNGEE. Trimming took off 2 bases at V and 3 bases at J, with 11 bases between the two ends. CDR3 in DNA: TGTGCCAGCAGCGTGTTGGGATCGTACACTGAAGCTTTCTTT. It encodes CASSVLGSYTEAFF.

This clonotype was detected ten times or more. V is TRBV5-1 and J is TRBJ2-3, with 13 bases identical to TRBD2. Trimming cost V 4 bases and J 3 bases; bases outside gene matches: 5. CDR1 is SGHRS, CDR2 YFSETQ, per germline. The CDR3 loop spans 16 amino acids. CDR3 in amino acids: CASSAGLAGVTDTQYF. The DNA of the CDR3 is TGCGCCAGCAGCGCAGGACTAGCGGGAGTGACAGATACGCAGTATTTT.

The DNA for the CDR3 is TGTGCCAGCAGCCCGTCCGGGGCTGGCAATCAGCCCCAGCATTTT. It encodes CASSPSGAGNQPQHF. The V gene is TRBV14, the J gene TRBJ1-5; possible D gene TRBD1, 5 bases. The CDR3 length is 15 residues. Per the germline V gene, CDR1 is SGHDN and CDR2 is FVKESK. V was clipped by 4 bases and J by 2 bases, with 12 bases between them.

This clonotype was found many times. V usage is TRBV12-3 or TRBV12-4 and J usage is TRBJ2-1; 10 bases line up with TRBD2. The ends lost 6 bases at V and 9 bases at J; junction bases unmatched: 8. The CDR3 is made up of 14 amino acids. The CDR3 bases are TGTGCCAGCAGGATGAGCGGGAGGGCTCTTGAGCAGTTCTTC. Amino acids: CASRMSGRALEQFF.

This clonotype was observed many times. The CDR3, as DNA: TGTGCCAGCAGTGATGGTCCGCTGAACACTGAAGCTTTCTTT. As protein: CASSDGPLNTEAFF. V usage is TRBV6-1 and J usage is TRBJ1-1; D gene ambiguous. Trimming stripped 3 bases from V and 0 bases from J, with 8 bases between. Per germline, CDR1 MNHNS and CDR2 SASEGT. This CDR3 is 14 amino acids long.

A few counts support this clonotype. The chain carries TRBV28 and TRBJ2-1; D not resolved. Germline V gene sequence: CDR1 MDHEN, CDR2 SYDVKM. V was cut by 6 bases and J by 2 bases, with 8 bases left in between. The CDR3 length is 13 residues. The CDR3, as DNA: TGTGCCAGCAGACACCTCGCCTACAATGAGCAGTTCTTC. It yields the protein CASRHLAYNEQFF.

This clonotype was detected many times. Written as DNA, the CDR3 is TGCAGCGGTGACAGGTTCGATGAGCAGTTCTTC. Amino acids: CSGDRFDEQFF. The chain links TRBV29-1 to TRBJ2-1; maybe TRBD1 (6 bases). The CDR3 is made up of 11 amino acids. Between the trimmed V and J ends, which lost 7 bases and 8 bases, there was a span of 12 bases. CDR1 is SQVTM and CDR2 is ANQGSEA in the germline V gene.

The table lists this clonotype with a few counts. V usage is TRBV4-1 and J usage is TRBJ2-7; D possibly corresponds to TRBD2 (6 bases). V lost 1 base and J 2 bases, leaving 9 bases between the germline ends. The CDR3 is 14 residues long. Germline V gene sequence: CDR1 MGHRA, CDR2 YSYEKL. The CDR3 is CASSQGTTTYEQYF. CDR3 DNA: TGCGCCAGCAGCCAAGGGACTACCACCTACGAGCAGTACTTC.

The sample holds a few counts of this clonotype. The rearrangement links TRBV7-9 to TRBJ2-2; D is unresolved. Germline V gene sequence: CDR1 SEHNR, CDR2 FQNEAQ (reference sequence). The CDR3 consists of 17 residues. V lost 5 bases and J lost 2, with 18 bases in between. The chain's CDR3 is CASSLWTRRENTGELFF. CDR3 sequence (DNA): TGTGCCAGCAGCCTATGGACCCGTCGAGAAAACACCGGGGAGCTGTTTTTT.